This T cell receptor beta chain is from a study of T cell repertoires in cytomegalovirus infection. Study as a whole: Public TCR beta signatures provided an indication of both CMV infection and a matching HLA type.

The CDR3 is 19 amino acids. Between the trimmed V and J ends, which lost 0 bases and 4 bases, there was a span of 24 bases. Germline CDR1 reads MNHEY; CDR2 reads SVGEGT. This clonotype was detected only a few times. Its specificity is unknown. Study-level findings and limits: HLA-C-restricted CMV clonotypes gave the most frequent clonotype in two of eight donors. Cumulated frequencies of public TCR beta families served to identify carriers of CMV plus the relevant HLA.

Each CDR3 protein gets one entry after TCRdb re-called the reads with MiXCR. The sample has around 300,000 distinct CDR3 sequences, approximately 22% seen once; the top ten hold around 20%. V is TRBV6-2 or TRBV6-3 and J is TRBJ1-1; D might be TRBD1 (5 bases). The receptor comes from a human donor in good health (CMV status not recorded). Some clones in this sample may be carry-over from other donors' samples. Here the sequenced sample was cultured PBMCs, taken from culture after CMV antigen stimulation. CDR3 residues: CASSYSGGRDRPRSTEAFF. The CDR3 DNA follows: TGTGCCAGCAGTTACTCGGGAGGCCGGGACCGCCCCCGAAGCACTGAAGCTTTCTTT.